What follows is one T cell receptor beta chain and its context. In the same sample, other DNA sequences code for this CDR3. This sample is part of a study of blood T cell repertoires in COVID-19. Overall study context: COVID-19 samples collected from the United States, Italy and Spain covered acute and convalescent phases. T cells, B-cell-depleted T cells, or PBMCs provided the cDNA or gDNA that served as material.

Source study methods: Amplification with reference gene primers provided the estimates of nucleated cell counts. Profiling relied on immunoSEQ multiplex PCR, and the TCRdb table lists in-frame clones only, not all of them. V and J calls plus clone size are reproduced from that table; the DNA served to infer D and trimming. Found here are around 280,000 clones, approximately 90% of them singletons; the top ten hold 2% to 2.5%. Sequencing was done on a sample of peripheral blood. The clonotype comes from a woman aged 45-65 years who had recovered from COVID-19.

As DNA, the CDR3 is TGTGCCAGCAGCTCCCAGGGGGGCACTGAAGCTTTCTTT. Translation gives CASSSQGGTEAFF. This sequence joins TRBV7-3 and TRBJ1-1, with 7 bases fitting TRBD1. V was clipped by 4 bases and J by 4 bases; unmatched bases: 3. CDR1 SGHTA and CDR2 FQGTGA come from the germline V gene. CDR3 length equals 13 residues.